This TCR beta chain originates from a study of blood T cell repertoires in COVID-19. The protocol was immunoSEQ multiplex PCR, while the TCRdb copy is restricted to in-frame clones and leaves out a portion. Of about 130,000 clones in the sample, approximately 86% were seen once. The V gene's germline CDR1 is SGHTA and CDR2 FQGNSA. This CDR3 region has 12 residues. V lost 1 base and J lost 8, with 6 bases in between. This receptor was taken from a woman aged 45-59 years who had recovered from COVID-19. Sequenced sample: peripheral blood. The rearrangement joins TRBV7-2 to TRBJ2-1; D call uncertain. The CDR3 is CASSLDGYEQFF. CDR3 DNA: TGTGCCAGCAGCTTAGACGGGTATGAGCAGTTCTTC.